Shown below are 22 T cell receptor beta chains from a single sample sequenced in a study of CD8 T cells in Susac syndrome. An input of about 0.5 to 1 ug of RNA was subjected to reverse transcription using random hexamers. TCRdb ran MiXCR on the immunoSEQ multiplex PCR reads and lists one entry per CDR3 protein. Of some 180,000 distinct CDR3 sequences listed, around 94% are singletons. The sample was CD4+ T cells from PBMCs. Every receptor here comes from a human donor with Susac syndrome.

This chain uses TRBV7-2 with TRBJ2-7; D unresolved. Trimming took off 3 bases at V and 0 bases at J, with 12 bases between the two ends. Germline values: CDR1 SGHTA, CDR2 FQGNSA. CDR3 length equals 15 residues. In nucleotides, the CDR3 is TGTGCCAGCAGCTTGTTTTCAGCGTCCTCCTACGAGCAGTACTTC. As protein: CASSLFSASSYEQYF.

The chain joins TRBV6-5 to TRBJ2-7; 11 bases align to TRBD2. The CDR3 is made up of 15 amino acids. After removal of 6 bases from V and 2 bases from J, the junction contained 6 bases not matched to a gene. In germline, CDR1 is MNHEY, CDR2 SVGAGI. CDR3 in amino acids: CASSKPTSGAYEQYF. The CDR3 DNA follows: TGTGCCAGCAGCAAACCGACTAGCGGGGCCTACGAGCAGTACTTC.

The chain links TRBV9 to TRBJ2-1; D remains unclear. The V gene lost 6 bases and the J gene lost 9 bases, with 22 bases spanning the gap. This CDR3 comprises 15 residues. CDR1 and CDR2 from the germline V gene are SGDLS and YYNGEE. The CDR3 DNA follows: TGTGCCAGCACCAGTGGGCCTAGGAGTCGGAGTGAGCAGTTCTTC. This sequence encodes CASTSGPRSRSEQFF.

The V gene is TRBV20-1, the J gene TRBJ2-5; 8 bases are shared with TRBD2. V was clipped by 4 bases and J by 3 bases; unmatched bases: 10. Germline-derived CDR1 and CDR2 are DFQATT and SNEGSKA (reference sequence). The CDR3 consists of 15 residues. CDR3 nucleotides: TGCAGTGCTATGGGACGGGAGGGTAGGGAAGAGACCCAGTACTTC. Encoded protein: CSAMGREGREETQYF.

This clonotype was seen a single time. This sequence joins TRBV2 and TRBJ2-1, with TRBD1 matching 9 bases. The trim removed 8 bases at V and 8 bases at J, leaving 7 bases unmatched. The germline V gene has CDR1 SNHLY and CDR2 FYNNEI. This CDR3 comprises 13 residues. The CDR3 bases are TGTGCCAGCGGGACAGGGTTTTACGATGAGCAGTTCTTC. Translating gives CASGTGFYDEQFF.

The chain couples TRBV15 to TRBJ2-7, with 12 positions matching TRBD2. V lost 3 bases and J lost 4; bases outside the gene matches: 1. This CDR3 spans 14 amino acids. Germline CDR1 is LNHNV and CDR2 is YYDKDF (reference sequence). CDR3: CATSRTSGRYEQYF. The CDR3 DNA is TGTGCCACCAGCAGGACTAGCGGGAGATACGAGCAGTACTTC. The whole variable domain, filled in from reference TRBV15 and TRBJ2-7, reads DAMVIQNPRYQVTQFGKPVTLSCSQTLNHNVMYWYQQKSSQAPKLLFHYYDKDFNNEADTPDNFQSRRPNTSFCFLDIRSPGLGDTAMYLCATSRTSGRYEQYFGPGTRLTVT.

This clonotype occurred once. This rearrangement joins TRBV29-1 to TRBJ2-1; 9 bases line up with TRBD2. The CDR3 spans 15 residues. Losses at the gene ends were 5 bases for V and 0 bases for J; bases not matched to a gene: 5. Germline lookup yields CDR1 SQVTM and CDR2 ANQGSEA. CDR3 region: CSVLGSGSSYNEQFF. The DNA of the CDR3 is TGCAGCGTTCTGGGTAGCGGGAGCTCCTACAATGAGCAGTTCTTC.

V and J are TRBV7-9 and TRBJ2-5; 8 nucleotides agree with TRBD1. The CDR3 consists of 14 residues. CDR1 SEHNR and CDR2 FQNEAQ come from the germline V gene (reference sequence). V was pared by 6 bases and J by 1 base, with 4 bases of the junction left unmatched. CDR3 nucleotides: TGTGCCAGCAGGCTCGGACAGGGCCAAGAGACCCAGTACTTC. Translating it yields CASRLGQGQETQYF. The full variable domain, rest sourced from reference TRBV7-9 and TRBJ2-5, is DTGVSQNPRHKITKRGQNVTFRCDPISEHNRLYWYRQTLGQGPEFLTYFQNEAQLEKSRLLSDRFSAERPKGSFSTLEIQRTEQGDSAMYLCASRLGQGQETQYFGPGTRLLVL.

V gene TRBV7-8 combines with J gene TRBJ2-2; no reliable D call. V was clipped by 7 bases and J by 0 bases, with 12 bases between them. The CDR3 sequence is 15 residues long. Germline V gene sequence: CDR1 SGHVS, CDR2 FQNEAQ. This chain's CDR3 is CASTLMAANTGELFF. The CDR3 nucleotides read TGTGCCAGCACGTTAATGGCAGCGAACACCGGGGAGCTGTTTTTT.

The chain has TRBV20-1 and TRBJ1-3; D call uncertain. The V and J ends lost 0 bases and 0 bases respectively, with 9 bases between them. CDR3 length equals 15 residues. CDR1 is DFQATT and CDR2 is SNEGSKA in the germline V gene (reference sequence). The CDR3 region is CSARDLGNSGNTIYF. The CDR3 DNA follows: TGCAGTGCTAGAGATCTCGGCAACTCTGGAAACACCATATATTTT.

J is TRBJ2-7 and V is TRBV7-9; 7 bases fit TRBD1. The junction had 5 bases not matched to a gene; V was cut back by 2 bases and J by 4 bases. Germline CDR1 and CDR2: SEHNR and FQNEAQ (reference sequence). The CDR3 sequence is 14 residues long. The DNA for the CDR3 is TGTGCCAGCAGCTTAATGGGGACAGAGTACGAGCAGTACTTC. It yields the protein CASSLMGTEYEQYF.

The CDR3: CSASTGGEAGELFF. The CDR3 coding sequence is TGCAGTGCTAGTACAGGGGGCGAGGCCGGGGAGCTGTTTTTT. The gene calls are TRBV20-1 and TRBJ2-2; 9 nucleotides align to TRBD1. The CDR3 covers 14 residues. J lost 6 bases, V lost 3 bases, and 5 bases had no gene match. CDR1 is DFQATT, CDR2 SNEGSKA, per germline (reference sequence).

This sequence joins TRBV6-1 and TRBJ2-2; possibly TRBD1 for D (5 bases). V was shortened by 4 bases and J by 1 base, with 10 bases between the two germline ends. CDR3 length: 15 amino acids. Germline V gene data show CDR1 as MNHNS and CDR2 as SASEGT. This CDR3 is CASSARVQNTGELFF. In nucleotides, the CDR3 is TGTGCCAGCAGTGCCAGGGTTCAGAACACCGGGGAGCTGTTTTTT.

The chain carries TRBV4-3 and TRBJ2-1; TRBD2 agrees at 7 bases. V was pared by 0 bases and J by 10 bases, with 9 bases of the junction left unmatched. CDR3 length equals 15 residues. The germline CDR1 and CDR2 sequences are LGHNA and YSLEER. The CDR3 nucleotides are TGCGCCAGCAGCCAAGACGAGCGGGATTTCAGGGAGCAGTTCTTC. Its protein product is CASSQDERDFREQFF.

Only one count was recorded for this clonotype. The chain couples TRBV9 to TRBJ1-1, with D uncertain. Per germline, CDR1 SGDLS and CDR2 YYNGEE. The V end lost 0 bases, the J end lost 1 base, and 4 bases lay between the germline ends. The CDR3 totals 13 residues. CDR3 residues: CASSVAQNTEAFF. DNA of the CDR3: TGTGCCAGCAGCGTAGCACAGAACACTGAAGCTTTCTTT.

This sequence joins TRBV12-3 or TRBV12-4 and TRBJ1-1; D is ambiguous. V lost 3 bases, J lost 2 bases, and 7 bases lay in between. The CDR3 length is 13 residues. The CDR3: CASSFGDNTEAFF. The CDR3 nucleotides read TGTGCCAGCAGTTTCGGGGATAACACTGAAGCTTTCTTT.

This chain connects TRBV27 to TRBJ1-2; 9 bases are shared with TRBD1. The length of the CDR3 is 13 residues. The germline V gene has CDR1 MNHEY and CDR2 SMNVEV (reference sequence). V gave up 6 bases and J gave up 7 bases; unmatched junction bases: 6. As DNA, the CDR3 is TGTGCCAGCAGCTCGACAGGGGGGTTTGGCTACACCTTC. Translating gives CASSSTGGFGYTF.

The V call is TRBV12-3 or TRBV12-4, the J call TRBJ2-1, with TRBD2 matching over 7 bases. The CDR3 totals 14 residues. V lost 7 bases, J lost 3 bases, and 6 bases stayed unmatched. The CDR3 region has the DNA TGTGCCAGCACTCTCACTAGCGACTACAATGAGCAGTTCTTC. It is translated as CASTLTSDYNEQFF.

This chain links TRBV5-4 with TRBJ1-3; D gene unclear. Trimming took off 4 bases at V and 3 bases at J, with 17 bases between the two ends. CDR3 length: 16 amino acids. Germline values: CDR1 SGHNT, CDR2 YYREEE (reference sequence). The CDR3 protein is CASSPSSGSGGNTIYF. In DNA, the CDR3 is TGTGCCAGCAGCCCAAGTAGTGGGTCAGGTGGAAACACCATATATTTT.

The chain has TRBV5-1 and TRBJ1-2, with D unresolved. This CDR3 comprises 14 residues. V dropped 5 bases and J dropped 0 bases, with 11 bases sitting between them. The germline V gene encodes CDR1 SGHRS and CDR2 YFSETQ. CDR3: CASSADGANYGYTF. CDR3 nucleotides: TGCGCCAGCAGTGCGGACGGAGCTAACTATGGCTACACCTTC.

CDR3 loop: CSALQARGDQPQHF. In DNA form, the CDR3 reads TGCAGTGCTTTACAGGCTAGGGGCGATCAGCCCCAGCATTTT. The J gene is TRBJ1-5, the V gene TRBV20-1; D perhaps matches TRBD1 (5 bases). CDR1 and CDR2 (germline): DFQATT, SNEGSKA (reference sequence). Trimming removed 5 bases from V and 5 bases from J, with 16 bases in between. This CDR3 is 14 amino acids long.

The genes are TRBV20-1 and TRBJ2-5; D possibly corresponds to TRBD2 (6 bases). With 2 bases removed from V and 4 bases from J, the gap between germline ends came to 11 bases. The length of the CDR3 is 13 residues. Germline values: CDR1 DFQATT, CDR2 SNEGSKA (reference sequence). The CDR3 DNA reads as TGCAGTGCTAGAATTAGCGGCCCAGAGACCCAGTACTTC. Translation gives CSARISGPETQYF.